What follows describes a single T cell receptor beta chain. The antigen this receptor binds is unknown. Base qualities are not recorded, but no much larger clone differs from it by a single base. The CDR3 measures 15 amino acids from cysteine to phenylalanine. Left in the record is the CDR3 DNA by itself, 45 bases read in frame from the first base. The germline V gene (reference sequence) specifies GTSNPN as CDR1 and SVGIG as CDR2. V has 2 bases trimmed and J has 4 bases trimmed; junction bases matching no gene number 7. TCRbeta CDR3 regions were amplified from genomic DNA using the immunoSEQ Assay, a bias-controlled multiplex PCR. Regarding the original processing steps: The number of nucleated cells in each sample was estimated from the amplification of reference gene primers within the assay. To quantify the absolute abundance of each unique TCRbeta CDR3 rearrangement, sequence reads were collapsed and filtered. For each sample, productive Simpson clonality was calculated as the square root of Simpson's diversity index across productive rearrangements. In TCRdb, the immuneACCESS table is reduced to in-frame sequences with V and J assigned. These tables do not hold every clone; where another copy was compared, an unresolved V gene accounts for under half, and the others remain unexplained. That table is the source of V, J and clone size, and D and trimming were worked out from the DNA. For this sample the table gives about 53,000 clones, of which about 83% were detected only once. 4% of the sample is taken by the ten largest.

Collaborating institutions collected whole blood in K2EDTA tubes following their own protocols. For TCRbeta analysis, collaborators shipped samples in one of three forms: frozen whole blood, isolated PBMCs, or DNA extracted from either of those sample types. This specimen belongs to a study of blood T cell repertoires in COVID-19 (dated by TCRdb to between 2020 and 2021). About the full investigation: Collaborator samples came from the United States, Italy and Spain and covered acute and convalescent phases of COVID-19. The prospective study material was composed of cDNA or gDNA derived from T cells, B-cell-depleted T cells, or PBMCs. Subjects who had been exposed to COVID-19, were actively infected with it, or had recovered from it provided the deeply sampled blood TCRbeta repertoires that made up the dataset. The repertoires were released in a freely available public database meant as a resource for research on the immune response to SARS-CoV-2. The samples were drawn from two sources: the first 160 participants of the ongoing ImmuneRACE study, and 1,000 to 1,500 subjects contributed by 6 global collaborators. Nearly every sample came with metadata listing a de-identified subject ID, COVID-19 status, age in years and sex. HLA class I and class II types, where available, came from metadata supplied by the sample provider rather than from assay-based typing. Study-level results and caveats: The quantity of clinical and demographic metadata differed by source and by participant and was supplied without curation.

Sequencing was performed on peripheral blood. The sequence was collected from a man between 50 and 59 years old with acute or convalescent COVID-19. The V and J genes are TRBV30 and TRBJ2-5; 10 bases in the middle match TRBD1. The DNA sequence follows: TGTGCCTGGAGTACGGACAGGGGGGGAGGAGAGACCCAGTACTTC. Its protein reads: CAWSTDRGGGETQYF.